One TCR beta chain is described in this entry. Original processing notes: How many nucleated cells were present was estimated from reference gene primer amplification. Generated by immunoSEQ multiplex PCR, the TCRdb table keeps only in-frame clones and is missing some. The V and J calls and the clone size are those of that table, but D and trimming were determined from the DNA. The sample yields 250,000 to 300,000 clones, 89% seen once. The record originates from a study of blood T cell repertoires in COVID-19. In the study overall: From the United States, Italy and Spain came samples of acute and convalescent COVID-19.

This CDR3 contains 13 residues. Germline lookup yields CDR1 SGHNT and CDR2 YYREEE (reference sequence). V dropped 2 bases and J dropped 8 bases, with 10 bases sitting between them. Sequenced: peripheral blood. This TCR derives from a woman in her thirties or forties who had recovered from COVID-19. The chain links TRBV5-4 to TRBJ1-4; D perhaps matches TRBD1 (5 bases). The CDR3 loop is CASSFRGAEKLFF. The CDR3 DNA is TGTGCCAGCAGCTTTCGTGGGGCAGAAAAACTGTTTTTT. Complete variable domain (other parts from reference TRBV5-4 and TRBJ1-4): ETGVTQSPTHLIKTRGQQVTLRCSSQSGHNTVSWYQQALGQGPQFIFQYYREEENGRGNFPPRFSGLQFPNYSSELNVNALELDDSALYLCASSFRGAEKLFFGSGTQLSVL.